Described below is a single T cell receptor beta chain sequence and its context. Its specificity is unknown. The record originates from a study of cytomegalovirus exposure and HLA in healthy donors. It was with 60 Vbeta and 13 Jbeta primers that the PCR ran. The method was immunoSEQ multiplex PCR; TCRdb's version includes in-frame clones alone and lacks a portion of them. Here the sample table reports 110,000 to 150,000 clones. Germline V gives CDR1 SGHVS, CDR2 FQNEAQ. The CDR3 consists of 14 residues. With 4 bases removed from V and 7 bases from J, the gap between germline ends came to 11 bases. Study conclusions and caveats: When analyzed later, a missense DCLRE1C variant was found to be linked to TCR beta V- and J-gene trimming.

The V gene is TRBV7-8, the J gene TRBJ1-6, with D unclear. The TCR comes from a man aged 35 to 55 in good health and CMV-seronegative. The sequenced sample was PBMCs. CDR3 in amino acids: CASSYIPGNSPLHF. In nucleotides, the CDR3 is TGTGCCAGCAGCTACATCCCCGGGAATTCACCCCTCCACTTT.